This TCR beta chain was documented in a study of regulatory T cells in long-lasting Graves disease. This sample's time point: newly diagnosed GD, antithyroid drugs for less than 3 months. PBMCs provided the RNA from which the TCR library was made. CDR3 size: 17 residues. Losses at the gene ends were 6 bases for V and 2 bases for J; bases not matched to a gene: 13. General study results and limits: Persistent Graves' patients possessed reduced TCR diversity relative to recently diagnosed ones. Newly diagnosed disease favored TRBV20-1 and TRBJ2-1 over persistent disease.

This clonotype was found many times. The antigen is unknown. Arm-PCR of CDR3 regions with iRepertoire HTBI primers generated TCR beta libraries. TCRdb reprocessed the multiplex PCR reads via MiXCR and lists one record per CDR3 protein. Among about 370,000 distinct CDR3 sequences, less than 20% were seen once, and the ten largest hold 22%. The chain recombines TRBV12-3 or TRBV12-4 with TRBJ2-7; 10 bases align to TRBD2. The source was peripheral blood mononuclear cells (PBMCs), collected at new diagnosis, from a patient treated with antithyroid drugs. The sequence came from a female donor with Graves disease. The CDR3 reads CASSFTRTSGPPYEQYF. For the CDR3, the DNA is TGTGCCAGCAGCTTTACTAGGACTAGCGGACCCCCCTACGAGCAGTACTTC.